Listed below are T cell receptor beta chains from one sample, sequenced in a study of T-cell memory formation after mild COVID-19. TCRdb re-derived calls from the 5' RACE reads in MiXCR, one entry per CDR3 protein. The repertoire holds 300,000 or so distinct CDR3 sequences, with 15% to 20% as singletons. The sample comprised PBMCs or a T cell subset sorted from them (not recorded which). The receptors originated from a man between 18 and 35 years old who had mild COVID-19 (a few samples of this study predate the infection). Cell type and time point are not known. Both conserved end residues are trimmed from each CDR3. The size of a clone is reported for some rows only, either as once, few or many, or as a class for expanded clones.

J gene,clone size,V gene,CDR3 protein
TRBJ1-1,NA,TRBV5-1,ASSFGEVMNTEAF
TRBJ1-5,NA,TRBV5-1,ASSPGTFGFNQPQH
TRBJ2-1,NA,TRBV11-3,ASSRAGGHSYNEQF
TRBJ1-2,NA,TRBV28,ASSLLEGSLRGYT
TRBJ2-3,few,TRBV5-1,ASKRAAGADTQY
TRBJ2-3,NA,TRBV20-1,SARDWTVRNTDTQY
TRBJ2-3,NA,TRBV7-3,ASSSGVSDTQY
TRBJ1-2,NA,TRBV6-2/TRBV6-3,ASAILDRNYGYT
TRBJ1-2,NA,TRBV3-1,ASSQDGYSYYGYT
TRBJ2-5,many,TRBV12-3/TRBV12-4,ASSFRTARSGTQY
TRBJ2-3,few,TRBV7-2,ASSLLGAFTDTQY
TRBJ2-3,NA,TRBV4-2,ASSGVAGLAPSTDTQY
TRBJ2-1,NA,TRBV20-1,SAPIAGGHHEQF
TRBJ2-7,few,TRBV5-1,ASSLTSGVTYEQY
TRBJ2-1,few,TRBV18,ASGQGANDEQF
TRBJ2-7,NA,TRBV10-3,AISESQGYYEQY
TRBJ2-3,NA,TRBV7-9,ASSLGVLAGAIPTDTQY
TRBJ2-7,few,TRBV4-1,ASSQVGAREKNEQY
TRBJ2-1,NA,TRBV10-3,AIRTLSGGEAF
TRBJ2-7,NA,TRBV20-1,SATHRSSYEQY
TRBJ2-5,NA,TRBV10-3,AISGVPRETQY
TRBJ2-5,many,TRBV6-6,ASSYFRPAGGPQETQY
TRBJ2-5,few,TRBV7-9,ASSLAAAETQY
TRBJ2-3,few,TRBV12-3/TRBV12-4,ASSLPSGRGGSTDTQY
TRBJ1-1,few,TRBV19,ASSSLQGWTEAF
TRBJ2-2,few,TRBV4-3,ASSQGAQGTGELF
TRBJ2-3,NA,TRBV28,ASSLGTGSTDTQY
TRBJ2-7,few,TRBV9,ASSLLGDSSYEQY
TRBJ1-2,few,TRBV12-3/TRBV12-4,ASSFSGFGGGYT